This TCR beta chain was documented in a study of radiotherapy plus CTLA-4 blockade in lung cancer (dated by TCRdb to about 2018). About the full investigation: Among the enrolled patients, approximately 18% had an objective response, and less than 40% reached disease control.

V is cut back by 6 bases and J by 4 bases, with 6 bases in the junction unmatched. The cysteine opens and the phenylalanine closes a CDR3 of 13 amino acids. This entry keeps only the CDR3 DNA: 39 bases, framed from base 1. Taken from the germline V gene (reference sequence), the CDR1 and CDR2 loops are LNHDA and SQIVND. In this study, focal radiation therapy paired with CTLA-4 blockade (ipilimumab) was tested in patients who had chemo-refractory metastatic non-small-cell lung cancer. The paper as a whole reports these results and caveats: TCR clones derived from tumors expanded in peripheral blood after treatment with radiotherapy and ipilimumab. The strongest predictors of response, as reported, were early dynamic changes in blood T cell clones along with a rise in serum interferon-beta after radiation.

Library construction relied on the immunoSEQ multiplex PCR assay. TCRdb retrieved this table from immuneACCESS and kept in-frame rearrangements only. Not all clones are present; in checked studies, unresolved V genes account for under half, and no reason is known for the remainder. In this sample the table shows about 80,000 clones, 78% of which occur a single time. Under 25% of the sample rests with the top ten. A note on this clone: The antigen it recognizes is unknown. Per-nucleotide qualities are absent, and no much larger clonotype sits a single base away.

The source of this sequence is a human donor with non-small cell lung cancer whose response to radiotherapy plus ipilimumab could not be evaluated. Some clones in this sample may be carry-over from other donors' samples. The V and J segments used are TRBV19 and TRBJ2-7; 7 bases in the middle match TRBD1. The sequencing used peripheral blood, collected from a patient treated with radiotherapy plus ipilimumab. The nucleotide sequence is TGTGCCAGTAGGGGACAGCGTCGGTACGAGCAGTACTTC. This is translated as CASRGQRRYEQYF. The CDR3, completed at both ends by the reference TRBV19 and TRBJ2-7 genes, gives the full variable domain DGGITQSPKYLFRKEGQNVTLSCEQNLNHDAMYWYRQDPGQGLRLIYYSQIVNDFQKGDIAEGYSVSREKKESFPLTVTSAQKNPTAFYLCASRGQRRYEQYFGPGTRLTVT.